The 22 T cell receptor beta chains below all came from one sample that was sequenced in a study of T cell responses to AZD1222 COVID-19 vaccine. Only in-frame clones appear in the TCRdb table, and some are missing; sequencing was by immunoSEQ multiplex PCR. This sample has 200,000 or so clones, with about 93% found just once. Sequencing was performed on peripheral blood, taken 28 days after the second AZD1222 dose. The receptors were sampled from an adult who received the AZD1222 COVID-19 vaccine.

This sequence joins TRBV5-1 and TRBJ1-1; tentative D call: TRBD1 (5 bases). V was pared by 2 bases and J by 3 bases, with 14 bases between. Per germline, CDR1 SGHRS and CDR2 YFSETQ. The CDR3 runs to 15 residues. CDR3 loop: CASSFGGGGDTEAFF. For the CDR3, the DNA is TGCGCCAGCAGCTTTGGGGGAGGCGGCGACACTGAAGCTTTCTTT.

The genes are TRBV19 and TRBJ1-2, with 7 bases identical to TRBD1. The germline V gene has CDR1 LNHDA and CDR2 SQIVND (reference sequence). The V segment lost 4 bases and the J segment 7 bases; nucleotides outside the gene matches: 6. The CDR3 extends over 13 amino acids. Here the CDR3 reads CASSSDRASGYTF. CDR3 nucleotide sequence: TGTGCCAGTAGTAGCGACAGGGCGTCTGGCTACACCTTC. Drawing the rest from reference TRBV19 and TRBJ1-2, the complete variable domain is DGGITQSPKYLFRKEGQNVTLSCEQNLNHDAMYWYRQDPGQGLRLIYYSQIVNDFQKGDIAEGYSVSREKKESFPLTVTSAQKNPTAFYLCASSSDRASGYTFGSGTRLTVV.

This clone showed up just once. The rearrangement links TRBV11-2 to TRBJ1-1, with 7 bases aligning to TRBD1. With 3 bases clipped from V and 4 bases from J, the junction kept 5 bases outside the gene matches. In germline, CDR1 is SGHAT, CDR2 FQNNGV. The CDR3 is 14 amino acids. CDR3 nucleotide sequence: TGTGCCAGCAGCTTCCGACAGGGAGGCACTGAAGCTTTCTTT. It is translated as CASSFRQGGTEAFF.

The chain joins TRBV5-8 to TRBJ2-5, with D possibly matching TRBD1 (6 bases). The CDR3 is made up of 13 amino acids. The V end lost 4 bases, the J end lost 2 bases, and 9 bases lay between the germline ends. CDR1 is SGHTS and CDR2 is YDEGEE in the germline V gene. The DNA for the CDR3 is TGTGCCAGCAGCCGAGGACAGCAAGAGACCCAGTACTTC. As protein: CASSRGQQETQYF.

The rearrangement joins TRBV5-5 to TRBJ1-1, with 9 bases aligning to TRBD1. J lost 5 bases, V lost 4 bases, and 9 bases had no gene match. The germline V gene encodes CDR1 SGHKS and CDR2 YYEKEE (reference sequence). The CDR3 extends over 15 amino acids. The CDR3 here is CASSILTGGITEAFF. The CDR3 coding sequence is TGTGCCAGCAGCATACTGACAGGGGGGATTACTGAAGCTTTCTTT.

CDR3 nucleotides: TGTGCCGGACGGGAAGGGGCTTGGACCGGGGAGCTGTTTTTT. As protein: CAGREGAWTGELFF. The chain employs TRBV6-5 and TRBJ2-2, with D perhaps matching TRBD1 or TRBD2 (5 bases each). The CDR3 totals 14 residues. Per germline, CDR1 MNHEY and CDR2 SVGAGI. Trimming pared 11 bases from V and 5 bases from J, leaving 18 bases between.

As to this clone: Other nucleotide sequences in the sample specify the same CDR3. V usage is TRBV29-1 and J usage is TRBJ1-1, with unresolved D. V was pared by 3 bases and J by 0 bases, with 8 bases between. The CDR3 is 13 amino acids. Germline lookup yields CDR1 SQVTM and CDR2 ANQGSEA. CDR3 sequence (DNA): TGCAGCGTTGAGGGCAGAATGAACACTGAAGCTTTCTTT. Its protein product is CSVEGRMNTEAFF.

The chain links TRBV5-1 to TRBJ1-2; TRBD1 agrees at 7 bases. The CDR3 extends over 16 amino acids. Germline values: CDR1 SGHRS, CDR2 YFSETQ. Losses at the gene ends were 1 base for V and 6 bases for J; bases not matched to a gene: 12. The CDR3 here is CASSLSPTGKGDGYTF. The DNA for the CDR3 is TGCGCCAGCAGCTTGAGTCCGACAGGGAAAGGGGATGGCTACACCTTC.

This clone was found once. The CDR3 region is CASRASSGGGGEQYF. CDR3 DNA sequence: TGTGCCAGCAGAGCCTCTAGCGGGGGGGGTGGTGAGCAGTACTTC. V is TRBV28 and J is TRBJ2-7, with 12 positions matching TRBD2. Trimming took 6 bases from V and 7 from J; bases not matched to a gene: 10. The germline gives CDR1 MDHEN, CDR2 SYDVKM. The CDR3 consists of 15 residues.

In this sample, this clone turned up once. The CDR3 nucleotides read TGTGCCAGTAGTGGTTCGGGATTAGGTAATTCACCCCTCCACTTT. The encoded protein is CASSGSGLGNSPLHF. The rearrangement links TRBV19 to TRBJ1-6; D unclear. Germline V gene sequence: CDR1 LNHDA, CDR2 SQIVND (reference sequence). V lost 5 bases and J 6 bases, leaving 14 bases between the germline ends. This CDR3 has 15 amino acids.

The chain links TRBV5-1 to TRBJ1-1, with 11 bases matching TRBD1. From germline, CDR1 is SGHRS and CDR2 YFSETQ. J was trimmed by 7 bases and V by 1 base; bases with no gene match: 12. The CDR3 runs to 17 residues. As DNA, the CDR3 is TGCGCCAGCAGCTTGTCAGGACAGGGGGCGATAGAGGATGAAGCTTTCTTT. Translating gives CASSLSGQGAIEDEAFF.

This clone was observed a few times. The chain couples TRBV7-2 to TRBJ1-6, with a weak D call TRBD1 (6 bases). V was pared by 1 base and J by 9 bases, with 13 bases between. The CDR3 has 15 amino acids. The germline V gene has CDR1 SGHTA and CDR2 FQGNSA. The CDR3 DNA follows: TGTGCCAGCAGCTTAGTCGAGTGGGACACTTCACCCCTCCACTTT. Protein product: CASSLVEWDTSPLHF.

The CDR3 sequence: CASSPDNSPLHF. The CDR3 DNA reads as TGTGCCAGCAGTCCCGACAATTCACCCCTCCACTTT. The chain links TRBV2 to TRBJ1-6; D remains unclear. The V gene lost 5 bases and the J gene lost 7 bases, with 6 bases spanning the gap. CDR3 size: 12 residues. Germline V gene lookup returns CDR1 SNHLY and CDR2 FYNNEI.

The chain couples TRBV6-6 to TRBJ2-7; the D gene is possibly TRBD2 (6 bases). Germline-derived CDR1 and CDR2 are MNHNY and SVGAGI (reference sequence). The V end lost 7 bases, the J end lost 0 bases, and 16 bases lay between the germline ends. This CDR3 comprises 15 residues. CDR3 sequence reads: CASTLTLGSSYEQYF. In DNA, the CDR3 is TGTGCCAGCACCCTTACTCTCGGGAGCTCCTACGAGCAGTACTTC.

The chain uses TRBV28 and TRBJ1-5; tentative D call: TRBD1 (6 bases). V lost 4 bases to trimming and J lost 6 bases, with 16 bases between them. There are 15 residues in the CDR3. Germline values: CDR1 MDHEN, CDR2 SYDVKM. For the CDR3, the DNA is TGTGCCAGCAGTTGGTTTTCAGGGGAGCGTCAGCCCCAGCATTTT. Protein sequence: CASSWFSGERQPQHF.

This clone has more than one count but fewer than ten. The chain combines TRBV11-2 with TRBJ1-1; D possibly corresponds to TRBD1 (6 bases). The germline gives CDR1 SGHAT, CDR2 FQNNGV. CDR3 length equals 17 residues. V lost 0 bases, J lost 0 bases, and 14 bases lay in between. The CDR3 DNA is TGTGCCAGCAGCTTAGATAGTACAGGGAGTGTGAACACTGAAGCTTTCTTT. Its translation is CASSLDSTGSVNTEAFF.

The V call is TRBV10-3, the J call TRBJ1-5; possibly TRBD1 for D (6 bases). The V gene lost 8 bases and the J gene lost 3 bases, with 14 bases spanning the gap. The CDR3 is made up of 14 amino acids. Germline V gene data show CDR1 as ENHRY and CDR2 as SYGVKD. The chain's CDR3 is CAIGEQGANQPQHF. CDR3 DNA sequence: TGTGCCATCGGGGAACAGGGTGCCAATCAGCCCCAGCATTTT.

The CDR3 DNA reads TGTGCCAGCAGGGGGGTACAGGGAAAGTTGGCAGATACGCAGTATTTT. Its translation: CASRGVQGKLADTQYF. The gene calls are TRBV11-2 and TRBJ2-3, with a possible D match to TRBD1 (6 bases). CDR3 size: 16 residues. V was clipped by 6 bases and J by 4 bases, with 20 bases between them. The germline V gene has CDR1 SGHAT and CDR2 FQNNGV.

CDR3 amino acids: CASSLTPNNSPLHF. CDR3 sequence (DNA): TGTGCCAGCAGCTTGACTCCCAACAATTCACCCCTCCACTTT. V usage is TRBV5-6 and J usage is TRBJ1-6; D call uncertain. Germline V lookup: CDR1 SGHDT, CDR2 YYEEEE. There are 14 residues in the CDR3. Trimming took 1 base from V and 7 from J, leaving 9 bases between them. Full variable domain (rest looked up from reference TRBV5-6 and TRBJ1-6): DAGVTQSPTHLIKTRGQQVTLRCSPKSGHDTVSWYQQALGQGPQFIFQYYEEEERQRGNFPDRFSGHQFPNYSSELNVNALLLGDSALYLCASSLTPNNSPLHFGNGTRLTVT.

The chain uses TRBV12-3 or TRBV12-4 and TRBJ1-2; possibly TRBD1 for D (5 bases). The CDR3 spans 11 residues. Trimming shortened V by 6 bases and J by 12 bases, and 14 bases separated the two germline ends. CDR3 amino acids: CASSHQGQHTF. The CDR3, as DNA: TGTGCCAGCAGCCACCAGGGTCAGCACACCTTC.

The chain has TRBV19 and TRBJ1-5; possible D gene TRBD1, 5 bases. Germline V gene sequence: CDR1 LNHDA, CDR2 SQIVND (reference sequence). Trimming cost V 4 bases and J 2 bases, with 9 bases left between them. The CDR3 runs 14 residues. CDR3 DNA sequence: TGTGCCAGTAGTAGGGGGTTAGGCAATCAGCCCCAGCATTTT. Amino acids: CASSRGLGNQPQHF.

The chain couples TRBV5-5 to TRBJ1-4, with a possible D match to TRBD1 (5 bases). Looked up from germline, CDR1 is SGHKS and CDR2 is YYEKEE (reference sequence). The CDR3 extends over 14 amino acids. With 0 bases removed from V and 8 bases from J, the gap between germline ends came to 11 bases. CDR3 sequence (DNA): TGTGCCAGCAGCTTGGGACAGACCCCCGAAAAACTGTTTTTT. This codes for CASSLGQTPEKLFF.